This T cell receptor beta chain was sequenced in a study of T cells in Graves' hyperthyroidism and ophthalmopathy. Study-wide background: At initial diagnosis, before any treatment had begun, peripheral blood was obtained.

V was cut by 6 bases and J by 0 bases, with 18 bases left in between. This CDR3 comprises 16 residues. Germline CDR1 and CDR2: MNHNS and SASEGT. This clonotype has just a few counts. RNA transcripts yielded amplified TCR beta CDR3 regions. RT-PCR in the first round (using the HTBI primer set) targeted the TCR CDR3. A single record per CDR3 protein comes from TCRdb applying MiXCR to the multiplex PCR reads. The data contain over 400,000 distinct CDR3 sequences, under 25% of them singletons. The rearrangement joins TRBV6-1 to TRBJ2-7, with D perhaps matching TRBD1 (6 bases). The source material was blood. The TCR sequence derives from a woman in her seventies with Graves' ophthalmopathy. Written as DNA, the CDR3 is TGTGCCAGCAGAAGAGGTACAGGGATCCTCTCCTACGAGCAGTACTTC. Its protein product is CASRRGTGILSYEQYF.